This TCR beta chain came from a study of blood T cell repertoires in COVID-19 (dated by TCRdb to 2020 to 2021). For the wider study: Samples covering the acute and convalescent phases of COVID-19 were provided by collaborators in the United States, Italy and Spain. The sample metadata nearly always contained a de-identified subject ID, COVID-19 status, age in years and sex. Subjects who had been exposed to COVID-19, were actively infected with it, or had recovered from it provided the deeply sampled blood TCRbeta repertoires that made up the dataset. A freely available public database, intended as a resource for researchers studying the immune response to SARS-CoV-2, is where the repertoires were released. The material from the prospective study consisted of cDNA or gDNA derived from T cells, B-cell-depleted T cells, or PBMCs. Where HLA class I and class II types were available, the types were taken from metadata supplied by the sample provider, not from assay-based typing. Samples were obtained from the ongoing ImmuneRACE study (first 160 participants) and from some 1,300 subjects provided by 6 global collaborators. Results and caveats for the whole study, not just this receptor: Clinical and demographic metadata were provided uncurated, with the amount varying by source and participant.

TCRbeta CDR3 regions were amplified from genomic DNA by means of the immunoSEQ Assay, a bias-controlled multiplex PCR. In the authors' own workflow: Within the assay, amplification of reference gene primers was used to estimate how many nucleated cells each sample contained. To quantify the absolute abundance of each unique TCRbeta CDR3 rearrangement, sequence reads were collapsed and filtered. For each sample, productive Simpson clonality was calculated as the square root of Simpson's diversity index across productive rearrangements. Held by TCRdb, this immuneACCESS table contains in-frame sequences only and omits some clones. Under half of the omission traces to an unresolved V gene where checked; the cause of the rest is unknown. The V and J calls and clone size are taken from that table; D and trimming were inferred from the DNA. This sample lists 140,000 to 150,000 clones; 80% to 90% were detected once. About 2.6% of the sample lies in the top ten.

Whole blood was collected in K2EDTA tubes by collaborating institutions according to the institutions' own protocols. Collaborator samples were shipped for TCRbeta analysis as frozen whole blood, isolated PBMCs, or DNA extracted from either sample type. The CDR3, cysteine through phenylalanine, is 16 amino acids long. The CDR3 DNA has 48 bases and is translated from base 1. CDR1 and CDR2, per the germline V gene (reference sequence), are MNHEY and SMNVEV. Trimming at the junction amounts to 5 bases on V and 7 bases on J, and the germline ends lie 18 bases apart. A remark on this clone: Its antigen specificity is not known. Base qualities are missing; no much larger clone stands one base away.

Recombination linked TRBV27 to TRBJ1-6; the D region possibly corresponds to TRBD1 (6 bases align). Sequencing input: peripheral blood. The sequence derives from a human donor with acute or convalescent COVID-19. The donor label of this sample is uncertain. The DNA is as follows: TGTGCCAGCAGTCCCTACGGCGGGGGCGAGAATTCACCCCTCCACTTT. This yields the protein CASSPYGGGENSPLHF.